Presented here are 29 T cell receptor beta chains from one specimen sequenced in a study of metastatic and nonmetastatic thyroid tumors. The entire patient cohort was treatment-naive prior to thyroid surgery. TCRdb re-clonotyped the PCR reads through MiXCR. This table has over 15,000 clones, 34% appearing once. Specimen: tumor tissue. Receptors originate from a female donor with papillary thyroid cancer or a benign thyroid nodule (not recorded which). Some clones in this sample may be carry-over from other donors' samples.

This chain links TRBV5-1 with TRBJ1-2, with 11 bases lining up with TRBD1. J gave up 7 bases and V 1 base, and 3 bases lay outside the gene matches. The CDR3 covers 14 residues. The germline V gene encodes CDR1 SGHRS and CDR2 YFSETQ. The CDR3 sequence is CASSLSGTGGGYTF. DNA of the CDR3: TGCGCCAGCAGCTTGTCCGGGACAGGGGGTGGCTACACCTTC.

The J gene is TRBJ2-6, the V gene TRBV11-2, with TRBD1 matching over 9 bases. The trim removed 2 bases at V and 2 bases at J, leaving 7 bases unmatched. CDR3 length: 18 residues. In germline, CDR1 is SGHAT, CDR2 FQNNGV. CDR3 coding DNA: TGTGCCAGCAGCTTAAACAGGGGGCGTAATGCTGGGGCCAACGTCCTGACTTTC. Its translation is CASSLNRGRNAGANVLTF. Filled out from reference TRBV11-2 and TRBJ2-6, the complete variable domain reads EAGVAQSPRYKIIEKRQSVAFWCNPISGHATLYWYQQILGQGPKLLIQFQNNGVVDDSQLPKDRFSAERLKGVDSTLKIQPAKLEDSAVYLCASSLNRGRNAGANVLTFGAGSRLTVL.

The chain's CDR3 is CASSQYRVDEQFF. The DNA for the CDR3 is TGCGCCAGCAGCCAGTACAGGGTCGATGAGCAGTTCTTC. The J gene is TRBJ2-1, the V gene TRBV4-1; tentative D call: TRBD1 (6 bases). Germline-derived CDR1 and CDR2 are MGHRA and YSYEKL. Trimming took off 3 bases at V and 8 bases at J, with 11 bases between the two ends. The CDR3 sequence is 13 residues long.

The chain has TRBV5-1 and TRBJ2-7; D gene unclear. The CDR3 spans 13 residues. V was pared by 0 bases and J by 7 bases, with 11 bases between. Germline V gene lookup returns CDR1 SGHRS and CDR2 YFSETQ. The chain's CDR3 is CASSLDRVWEQYF. The DNA of the CDR3 is TGCGCCAGCAGCTTGGATAGGGTTTGGGAGCAGTACTTC.

This rearrangement joins TRBV9 to TRBJ2-1; D may be TRBD1 or TRBD2 (6 bases each). The length of the CDR3 is 13 residues. CDR1 is SGDLS and CDR2 is YYNGEE in the germline V gene. Trimming took off 7 bases at V and 5 bases at J, with 13 bases between the two ends. CDR3 sequence reads: CASGTGANNEQFF. CDR3 DNA: TGTGCCAGCGGGACGGGGGCCAACAATGAGCAGTTCTTC.

The chain couples TRBV11-2 to TRBJ1-2; D is uncertain. Germline CDR1 SGHAT, CDR2 FQNNGV. The CDR3 covers 12 residues. V was shortened by 2 bases and J by 8 bases, with 9 bases between the two germline ends. CDR3 DNA: TGTGCCAGCAGCTTAAGCGGCGCGGGCTACACCTTC. Amino acids: CASSLSGAGYTF.

This clone appeared a few times. The same CDR3 is also encoded by other DNA sequences in this sample. The J gene is TRBJ2-3, the V gene TRBV6-2 or TRBV6-3, with D hard to call. The CDR3 loop spans 11 amino acids. CDR1 is MNHEY and CDR2 is SVGEGT in the germline V gene. V dropped 2 bases and J dropped 8 bases, with 5 bases sitting between them. The CDR3 sequence is CASSYGGTQYF. The DNA of the CDR3 is TGTGCCAGCAGTTACGGTGGTACGCAGTATTTT.

The chain carries TRBV5-1 and TRBJ1-2; maybe TRBD1 (6 bases). The germline V gene has CDR1 SGHRS and CDR2 YFSETQ. Trimming removed 0 bases at V and 3 bases at J, with 12 bases between. This CDR3 region has 15 residues. CDR3 loop: CASSLAGATDYGYTF. The CDR3 DNA is TGCGCCAGCAGCTTGGCGGGGGCAACGGACTATGGCTACACCTTC.

By share, this clone ranks as medium-sized. J is TRBJ1-2 and V is TRBV28, with D possibly matching TRBD1 (6 bases). The CDR3 is 15 amino acids. V was cut by 6 bases and J by 1 base, with 15 bases left in between. The germline V gene encodes CDR1 MDHEN and CDR2 SYDVKM. The DNA for the CDR3 is TGTGCCAGCAGCTCCGCCGGCAGGGGTAACTATGGCTACACCTTC. Its translation is CASSSAGRGNYGYTF.

A word on this clone: An end of the junction differs from the germline gene, which may be a read error. As DNA, the CDR3 is TGTGCCAGCTGTTACACGACGATGGACTGGGCCGGCTACACCTTC. This sequence encodes CASCYTTMDWAGYTF. This chain links TRBV6-5 with TRBJ1-2; D remains ambiguous. This CDR3 region has 15 residues. CDR1 is MNHEY, CDR2 SVGAGI, per germline.

In this sample, this clone is medium-sized. This chain connects TRBV30 to TRBJ2-7, with no clear D. Trimming stripped 2 bases from V and 6 bases from J, with 14 bases between. Germline-derived CDR1 and CDR2 are GTSNPN and SVGIG (reference sequence). The CDR3 has 13 amino acids. The CDR3 spells CAWSPKAWSEQYF. The CDR3 DNA reads as TGTGCCTGGAGTCCCAAGGCCTGGAGCGAGCAGTACTTC.

This clone qualifies as medium-sized. The chain is built from TRBV20-1 and TRBJ2-1, with TRBD2 matching over 8 bases. Looked up from germline, CDR1 is DFQATT and CDR2 is SNEGSKA (reference sequence). The junction had 10 bases not matched to a gene; V was cut back by 3 bases and J by 6 bases. This CDR3 has 15 amino acids. CDR3 coding DNA: TGCAGTGCTAGGGAATTAGCGGGGCCGGGCAATGAGCAGTTCTTC. It yields the protein CSARELAGPGNEQFF.

Remarks on this clone: One end of the junction is discordant with germline, which a read error may explain. The chain has TRBV18 and TRBJ1-2; D uncertain. From germline, CDR1 is KGHSH and CDR2 LQKENI. The CDR3 is made up of 14 amino acids. The CDR3 nucleotides are TGTGTCAGCTCACAAAACCAAGGACGGGATGGCTACACCTTC. Residues: CVSSQNQGRDGYTF.

The rearrangement links TRBV19 to TRBJ1-2; no clear D gene. This CDR3 has 15 amino acids. CDR1 LNHDA and CDR2 SQIVND come from the germline V gene (reference sequence). V lost 0 bases and J lost 4, with 12 bases in between. Here the CDR3 DNA reads TGTGCCAGTAGTATAGATGAGACGGCGACCTATGGCTACACCTTC. Protein: CASSIDETATYGYTF.

By share of the sample, this clone is medium-sized (0.01 to 0.1%). This chain connects TRBV20-1 to TRBJ2-1, with 7 bases matching TRBD2. Germline CDR1 and CDR2: DFQATT and SNEGSKA (reference sequence). This CDR3 is 16 amino acids long. Losses at the gene ends were 3 bases for V and 4 bases for J; bases not matched to a gene: 12. Here the CDR3 reads CSASTPSGGFYNEQFF. The CDR3 nucleotides read TGCAGTGCTAGTACGCCTAGCGGAGGGTTTTACAATGAGCAGTTCTTC.

This clone has a count of ten or more. This chain connects TRBV29-1 to TRBJ2-1, with TRBD2 identical over 11 bases. The CDR3 loop spans 15 amino acids. The germline gives CDR1 SQVTM, CDR2 ANQGSEA. V dropped 5 bases and J dropped 4; count of bases not matched to a gene: 7. The CDR3, as DNA: TGCAGCGTTTACGACAGACTAGCGGGGTACAATGAGCAGTTCTTC. It translates to CSVYDRLAGYNEQFF.

This clone was counted a few times. This sequence joins TRBV12-3 or TRBV12-4 and TRBJ2-1; TRBD2 matches at 7 bases. The junction had 8 bases not matched to a gene; V was cut back by 0 bases and J by 0 bases. The CDR3 contains 18 residues. CDR3 region: CASSLARLAVNSYNEQFF. The DNA of the CDR3 is TGTGCCAGCAGTTTAGCGCGGCTAGCGGTGAACTCCTACAATGAGCAGTTCTTC.

The chain combines TRBV2 with TRBJ2-2, with D possibly TRBD2 on 5 matching bases. The CDR3 runs 15 residues. Germline loops: CDR1 SNHLY, CDR2 FYNNEI. Trimming shortened V by 3 bases and J by 5 bases, and 13 bases separated the two germline ends. The CDR3 sequence: CASSENLARTGELFF. CDR3 bases: TGTGCCAGCAGTGAGAATCTAGCTAGGACCGGGGAGCTGTTTTTT.

This chain connects TRBV20-1 to TRBJ1-2; the D gene is possibly TRBD1 (6 bases). From germline, CDR1 is DFQATT and CDR2 SNEGSKA (reference sequence). The CDR3 contains 14 residues. Trimming removed 4 bases at V and 8 bases at J, with 20 bases between. The CDR3: CSATRRVTGSGYTF. In nucleotides, the CDR3 is TGCAGTGCTACCAGAAGGGTGACAGGAAGCGGCTACACCTTC.

V is TRBV6-1 and J is TRBJ1-3, with 9 bases matching TRBD1. CDR1 and CDR2 from the germline V gene are MNHNS and SASEGT. Trimming at V came to 6 bases and at J to 4 bases, leaving 4 bases not matched to a gene. The CDR3 has 14 residues. CDR3 region: CASSDGTGGNTIYF. The CDR3 DNA reads TGTGCCAGCAGCGACGGGACAGGGGGAAACACCATATATTTT.

V usage is TRBV5-4 and J usage is TRBJ2-7; tentative D call: TRBD2 (5 bases). Germline-derived CDR1 and CDR2 are SGHNT and YYREEE (reference sequence). This CDR3 is 11 amino acids long. Between the trimmed V and J ends, which lost 2 bases and 7 bases, there was a span of 7 bases. The CDR3 bases are TGTGCCAGCAGCTTAGGCGGGGAGCAGTACTTC. Amino acids: CASSLGGEQYF.

For this clone: Mismatch with germline at one junction end may stem from a read error. The chain links TRBV12-3 or TRBV12-4 to TRBJ1-1; D gene ambiguous. This CDR3 region has 13 residues. The CDR3 here is CASSFTLNTEALF. CDR3 in DNA: TGTGCCAGCAGTTTTACCCTGAACACTGAAGCTCTCTTT.

This clone was recorded many times. The V call is TRBV24-1, the J call TRBJ2-6; 12 bases agree with TRBD2. After removal of 9 bases from V and 6 bases from J, the junction contained 11 bases not matched to a gene. The CDR3 totals 17 residues. Germline loops: CDR1 KGHDR, CDR2 SFDVKD. CDR3 loop: CATVRLAGVKKANVLTF. CDR3 sequence (DNA): TGTGCCACCGTAAGACTAGCGGGAGTGAAAAAGGCCAACGTCCTGACTTTC.

This chain joins TRBV9 and TRBJ2-3, with D tentatively TRBD2 (6 bases). The ends were cut back, 4 bases at V and 6 bases at J, with 18 bases in the middle. The CDR3 consists of 15 residues. Germline V gene data show CDR1 as SGDLS and CDR2 as YYNGEE. The CDR3 loop reads CASSPFFGGWDTQYF. CDR3 in DNA: TGTGCCAGCAGCCCCTTTTTCGGGGGTTGGGATACGCAGTATTTT.

This rearrangement joins TRBV10-3 to TRBJ2-7; D call uncertain. The V gene's germline CDR1 is ENHRY and CDR2 SYGVKD. The CDR3 spans 15 residues. Trimming took off 9 bases at V and 2 bases at J, with 20 bases between the two ends. The CDR3 sequence is CAIGKDRLLAYEQYF. CDR3 in DNA: TGTGCCATTGGAAAGGACCGCCTTTTGGCCTACGAGCAGTACTTC.

This chain connects TRBV5-6 to TRBJ1-1; D remains unclear. V lost 0 bases and J lost 1, with 10 bases in between. This CDR3 has 15 amino acids. CDR1 SGHDT and CDR2 YYEEEE come from the germline V gene. The CDR3 region is CASSLGSWENTEAFF. In DNA form, the CDR3 reads TGTGCCAGCAGCTTGGGCTCTTGGGAGAACACTGAAGCTTTCTTT.

This clone was observed a few times. The genes are TRBV20-1 and TRBJ2-1; 9 bases map to TRBD2. This CDR3 spans 16 amino acids. CDR1 is DFQATT, CDR2 SNEGSKA, per germline (reference sequence). The ends lost 3 bases at V and 0 bases at J; junction bases unmatched: 6. The CDR3 protein is CSASQSGRSSYNEQFF. The DNA for the CDR3 is TGCAGTGCTAGTCAAAGCGGGAGGAGCTCCTACAATGAGCAGTTCTTC.

The chain links TRBV6-1 to TRBJ1-5, with TRBD1 as a possible D gene (5 bases). The CDR3 consists of 14 residues. CDR1 and CDR2 (germline): MNHNS, SASEGT. Trimming took off 6 bases at V and 3 bases at J, with 12 bases between the two ends. The CDR3 region is CASRTGADNQPQHF. The CDR3 DNA sequence: TGTGCCAGCAGAACTGGGGCAGACAATCAGCCCCAGCATTTT.

This clone was seen more than once but under ten times. The chain carries TRBV2 and TRBJ2-7; D remains unclear. The CDR3 runs to 14 residues. Germline V CDR1 and CDR2: SNHLY, FYNNEI. Trimming took 3 bases from V and 6 from J, leaving 15 bases between them. The CDR3: CASSDWAPGVEQYF. The CDR3 DNA reads as TGTGCCAGCAGTGATTGGGCCCCAGGAGTCGAGCAGTACTTC. Drawing the rest from reference TRBV2 and TRBJ2-7, the complete variable domain is EPEVTQTPSHQVTQMGQEVILRCVPISNHLYFYWYRQILGQKVEFLVSFYNNEISEKSEIFDDQFSVERPDGSNFTLKIRSTKLEDSAMYFCASSDWAPGVEQYFGPGTRLTVT.